A single sample is the source of the 30 T cell receptor beta chains below, sequenced in a study of regulatory T cells in long-lasting Graves disease. Time point here: newly diagnosed GD, antithyroid drugs for less than 3 months. PBMC-derived RNA was used for the TCR library. Investigators prepared the TCR beta libraries by applying iRepertoire HTBI primers and Arm-PCR of CDR3 regions. TCRdb used MiXCR to reprocess the multiplex PCR reads, holding one entry per CDR3 protein. Seen here are about 470,000 distinct CDR3 sequences, around 15% observed once, and the top ten hold 12%. These same data were also listed under a study on T cells in Graves' hyperthyroidism and ophthalmopathy.

Sequencing used peripheral blood mononuclear cells (PBMCs), obtained at new diagnosis, from a patient treated with antithyroid drugs. Source of these receptors: a man aged 35-49 years with Graves disease.

This clonotype was seen at least ten times. The chain couples TRBV5-8 to TRBJ1-1, with TRBD1 as a possible D gene (6 bases). V was shortened by 2 bases and J by 5 bases, with 10 bases between the two germline ends. CDR1 is SGHTS, CDR2 YDEGEE, per germline. The CDR3 runs to 13 residues. For the CDR3, the DNA is TGTGCCAGCAGCTTTGGGACACCTACTGAAGCTTTCTTT. Its protein product is CASSFGTPTEAFF.

V is TRBV10-3 and J is TRBJ2-3; D may be TRBD1 (6 bases). CDR3 size: 16 residues. Germline lookup yields CDR1 ENHRY and CDR2 SYGVKD. V shed 8 bases and J shed 3 bases, with 21 bases lying between them. CDR3 nucleotide sequence: TGTGCCATCGAAGCCATCGTTGGGGGCGCGACAGATACGCAGTATTTT. Translating gives CAIEAIVGGATDTQYF.

The rearrangement links TRBV3-1 to TRBJ2-5; D possibly matches TRBD1 or TRBD2 (5 bases each). This CDR3 region has 16 residues. Germline V gene lookup returns CDR1 LGHDT and CDR2 YNNKEL (reference sequence). V was trimmed by 1 base and J by 4 bases, leaving 16 bases between them. Written as DNA, the CDR3 is TGTGCCAGCAGCCAAGCAGGTGGACGGGACGGAGAGACCCAGTACTTC. It encodes CASSQAGGRDGETQYF.

This clonotype was found many times. The gene calls are TRBV12-3 or TRBV12-4 and TRBJ2-7; TRBD2 aligns across 7 bases. J was trimmed by 0 bases and V by 3 bases; bases with no gene match: 5. CDR3 size: 15 residues. CDR3 region: CASSFGAGLSYEQYF. In DNA, the CDR3 is TGTGCCAGCAGTTTCGGAGCGGGGCTCTCCTACGAGCAGTACTTC.

There are many counts of this clonotype. CDR3 residues: CASSLAASGSEQFF. CDR3 sequence (DNA): TGCGCCAGCAGCTTGGCGGCTAGCGGCAGTGAGCAGTTCTTC. The chain recombines TRBV5-1 with TRBJ2-1; 7 nucleotides match TRBD2. The length of the CDR3 is 14 residues. Losses at the gene ends were 0 bases for V and 9 bases for J; bases not matched to a gene: 6. Germline V gives CDR1 SGHRS, CDR2 YFSETQ.

This clonotype has a count of ten or more. The CDR3 reads CASMSGTGGPNTEAFF. The CDR3 DNA is TGTGCCAGCATGTCCGGGACAGGGGGGCCGAACACTGAAGCTTTCTTT. The chain is built from TRBV3-1 and TRBJ1-1, with TRBD1 matching 11 bases. Germline V gene lookup returns CDR1 LGHDT and CDR2 YNNKEL (reference sequence). The V gene end was trimmed by 7 bases and the J gene end by 1 base; junction bases not matched to a gene: 8. This CDR3 has 16 amino acids.

This clonotype has a count of ten or more. This chain uses TRBV30 with TRBJ2-7; a possible D gene is TRBD2 (7 bases). The length of the CDR3 is 11 residues. The V end lost 5 bases, the J end lost 6 bases, and 11 bases lay between the germline ends. From germline, CDR1 is GTSNPN and CDR2 SVGIG (reference sequence). CDR3 nucleotides: TGTGCCTGGGGACTAGGGGGCGAGCAGTACTTC. It specifies CAWGLGGEQYF.

This clonotype has at least ten counts. This chain joins TRBV30 and TRBJ2-2; 10 nucleotides agree with TRBD2. The CDR3 totals 15 residues. Germline loops: CDR1 GTSNPN, CDR2 SVGIG (reference sequence). J was trimmed by 4 bases and V by 8 bases; bases with no gene match: 10. The CDR3 DNA is TGTGCCCGCCAAGGGCTAGCGGGAGCCACCGGGGAGCTGTTTTTT. This translates into CARQGLAGATGELFF.

This clonotype was detected ten times or more. The J gene is TRBJ1-5, the V gene TRBV28, with D perhaps matching TRBD1 (5 bases). The V gene's germline CDR1 is MDHEN and CDR2 SYDVKM. This CDR3 has 13 residues. Between the trimmed V and J ends, which lost 3 bases and 7 bases, there was a span of 10 bases. The CDR3 protein is CASSLGGSQPQHF. CDR3 nucleotides: TGTGCCAGCAGTTTGGGGGGTAGCCAGCCCCAGCATTTT.

V is TRBV19 and J is TRBJ2-7; 7 nucleotides match TRBD2. The CDR3 extends over 13 amino acids. J lost 3 bases, V lost 3 bases, and 2 bases had no gene match. CDR1 LNHDA and CDR2 SQIVND come from the germline V gene (reference sequence). The DNA for the CDR3 is TGTGCCAGTAGTATCCGGGGGGACTACGAGCAGTACTTC. Its translation: CASSIRGDYEQYF.

The chain has TRBV20-1 and TRBJ2-3, with 8 bases aligning to TRBD1. V shed 1 base and J 1 base; nucleotides not matched to a gene: 1. Germline loops: CDR1 DFQATT, CDR2 SNEGSKA (reference sequence). The CDR3 runs to 14 residues. CDR3 nucleotides: TGCAGTGCTAGAGTGACAGGGGGCACAGATACGCAGTATTTT. It translates to CSARVTGGTDTQYF.

At least ten counts were recorded for this clonotype. V gene TRBV7-6 combines with J gene TRBJ2-7; 8 bases align to TRBD1. The CDR3 covers 15 residues. Germline loops: CDR1 SGHVS, CDR2 FNYEAQ. V dropped 2 bases and J dropped 5; count of bases not matched to a gene: 8. Written as DNA, the CDR3 is TGTGCCAGCAGCTTATCGGCAGGGGGCAGCGACGAGCAGTACTTC. Amino acids: CASSLSAGGSDEQYF.

This clonotype was seen ten or more times. The rearrangement joins TRBV20-1 to TRBJ1-1, with a possible D match to TRBD1 (5 bases). CDR1 is DFQATT, CDR2 SNEGSKA, per germline (reference sequence). The germline V and J ends were trimmed by 5 bases and 1 base, with 11 bases remaining between them. This CDR3 is 13 amino acids long. The CDR3 is CSAGPTGNTEAFF. DNA for the CDR3: TGCAGTGCTGGCCCCACAGGGAACACTGAAGCTTTCTTT.

This clonotype appeared many times. This chain connects TRBV27 to TRBJ1-2; TRBD1 matches 7 bases. Germline V lookup: CDR1 MNHEY, CDR2 SMNVEV (reference sequence). V was clipped by 6 bases and J by 4 bases; unmatched bases: 8. The CDR3 spans 14 residues. The chain's CDR3 is CASSFSTGVYGYTF. CDR3 nucleotides: TGTGCCAGCAGCTTTTCTACAGGGGTCTATGGCTACACCTTC.

This clonotype was detected ten times or more. The chain employs TRBV2 and TRBJ2-7, with TRBD2 matching over 11 bases. V lost 6 bases to trimming and J lost 0 bases; unmatched junction nucleotides: 10. From germline, CDR1 is SNHLY and CDR2 FYNNEI. The CDR3 covers 17 residues. The CDR3 protein is CASSPSSGRFYSYEQYF. The CDR3 region has the DNA TGTGCCAGCAGCCCATCTAGCGGGAGGTTTTACTCCTACGAGCAGTACTTC.

Ten or more counts support this clonotype. The chain combines TRBV19 with TRBJ1-1; the D is unclear. Trimming removed 9 bases from V and 0 bases from J, with 8 bases in between. Germline V CDR1 and CDR2: LNHDA, SQIVND (reference sequence). The CDR3 extends over 12 amino acids. The CDR3 spells CASRDLNTEAFF. The CDR3 coding sequence is TGTGCCAGCCGGGATCTGAACACTGAAGCTTTCTTT.

Ten or more counts support this clonotype. V usage is TRBV27 and J usage is TRBJ1-6; no clear D. Germline values: CDR1 MNHEY, CDR2 SMNVEV (reference sequence). The CDR3 has 14 residues. Trimming took off 7 bases at V and 4 bases at J, with 11 bases between the two ends. As DNA, the CDR3 is TGTGCCAGCACCTGGGGAGGGTATAATTCACCCCTCCACTTT. Residues: CASTWGGYNSPLHF.

At least ten counts were recorded for this clonotype. The V and J genes are TRBV6-1 and TRBJ2-1; D might be TRBD2 (5 bases). The V gene's germline CDR1 is MNHNS and CDR2 SASEGT. The V and J ends lost 3 bases and 6 bases respectively, with 9 bases between them. The CDR3 loop spans 13 amino acids. CDR3 region: CASSEAAANEQFF. The DNA for the CDR3 is TGTGCCAGCAGTGAGGCAGCGGCCAATGAGCAGTTCTTC.

This clonotype was counted ten times or more. V is TRBV5-1 and J is TRBJ2-1, with 8 bases that match TRBD1. This CDR3 has 16 amino acids. Germline trimming cut 0 bases from V and 7 bases from J; bases unmatched to any gene: 9. The V gene's germline CDR1 is SGHRS and CDR2 YFSETQ. CDR3 in DNA: TGCGCCAGCAGCTTGGTGTCAGGACAGGGACAAAATGAGCAGTTCTTC. Its protein product is CASSLVSGQGQNEQFF.

This clonotype was counted a few times. The chain joins TRBV30 to TRBJ2-1; tentative D call: TRBD2 (6 bases). CDR3 length: 14 residues. Germline CDR1 reads GTSNPN; CDR2 reads SVGIG (reference sequence). The V end was cut by 3 bases, the J end by 4 bases, with 13 bases between. In DNA form, the CDR3 reads TGTGCCTGGAGAGCGGGCCTTTGGTACAATGAGCAGTTCTTC. This gives the protein CAWRAGLWYNEQFF.

This clonotype was counted many times. V usage is TRBV30 and J usage is TRBJ2-7; TRBD1 matches 7 bases. The length of the CDR3 is 13 residues. The germline CDR1 and CDR2 sequences are GTSNPN and SVGIG (reference sequence). V lost 3 bases, J lost 4 bases, and 6 bases stayed unmatched. CDR3 protein: CAWSLGTVYEQYF. CDR3 nucleotides: TGTGCCTGGAGCCTCGGGACAGTATACGAGCAGTACTTC.

V is TRBV5-5 and J is TRBJ2-2, with TRBD1 matching 9 bases. The germline gives CDR1 SGHKS, CDR2 YYEKEE (reference sequence). The CDR3 loop spans 17 amino acids. The trim removed 5 bases at V and 1 base at J, leaving 9 bases unmatched. In DNA form, the CDR3 reads TGTGCCAGCAGATCCCCACAGGGGGCTGTGAACACCGGGGAGCTGTTTTTT. Encoded protein: CASRSPQGAVNTGELFF.

There are many counts of this clonotype. The chain joins TRBV5-1 to TRBJ1-5; D perhaps matches TRBD1 (5 bases). The CDR3 is 15 amino acids. V was cut by 4 bases and J by 0 bases, with 11 bases left in between. Looked up from germline, CDR1 is SGHRS and CDR2 is YFSETQ. The CDR3 nucleotides read TGCGCCAGCAGCCCGGGACTCAATAGCAATCAGCCCCAGCATTTT. Translation gives CASSPGLNSNQPQHF.

This clonotype was counted many times. This chain joins TRBV19 and TRBJ1-5; the D gene is possibly TRBD1 (5 bases). Germline CDR1 reads LNHDA; CDR2 reads SQIVND (reference sequence). V lost 3 bases and J lost 5, with 11 bases in between. The CDR3 length is 14 residues. CDR3 nucleotide sequence: TGTGCCAGTAGTATTCGGGGGGGAGATCAGCCCCAGCATTTT. Amino acids: CASSIRGGDQPQHF.

This clonotype appeared many times. The gene calls are TRBV11-2 and TRBJ2-5; TRBD2 matches at 11 bases. Germline CDR1 and CDR2: SGHAT and FQNNGV. After removal of 6 bases from V and 5 bases from J, the junction contained 8 bases not matched to a gene. The CDR3 has 15 residues. The CDR3 DNA reads TGTGCCAGCAGTTCCGGACTAGCGGGCGCGGAGACCCAGTACTTC. It specifies CASSSGLAGAETQYF.

This clonotype appeared many times. The chain carries TRBV20-1 and TRBJ2-1, with 14 bases identical to TRBD2. The CDR3 covers 15 residues. CDR1 is DFQATT, CDR2 SNEGSKA, per germline (reference sequence). The V segment lost 6 bases and the J segment 6 bases; nucleotides outside the gene matches: 7. In DNA form, the CDR3 reads TGCAGTGCCTCCGGGACTAGCGGGAGAGGCAATGAGCAGTTCTTC. Protein: CSASGTSGRGNEQFF.

Remarks on this clonotype: A read error may be the cause here, since a much bigger clone is one base away. V usage is TRBV2 and J usage is TRBJ1-4; D uncertain. This CDR3 has 18 residues. Germline V gives CDR1 SNHLY, CDR2 FYNNEI. Trimming took off 4 bases at V and 1 base at J, with 19 bases between the two ends. CDR3 in DNA: TGTGCCAGCAGTGGAGCGCTTCGGGGATTCCTAACTAATGAAAAACTGTTTTTT. Translation: CASSGALRGFLTNEKLFF.

The genes are TRBV24-1 and TRBJ2-2; a possible D gene is TRBD1 (6 bases). The CDR3 has 15 residues. From germline, CDR1 is KGHDR and CDR2 SFDVKD. V was trimmed by 9 bases and J by 3 bases, leaving 16 bases between them. For the CDR3, the DNA is TGTGCCACCCGGGCTGGGACACCATACACCGGGGAGCTGTTTTTT. Protein product: CATRAGTPYTGELFF.

The chain uses TRBV20-1 and TRBJ1-5; possibly TRBD1 for D (5 bases). The CDR3 consists of 18 residues. From germline, CDR1 is DFQATT and CDR2 SNEGSKA (reference sequence). V was shortened by 0 bases and J by 0 bases, with 18 bases between the two germline ends. The CDR3 coding sequence is TGCAGTGCTAGAGAGCAGGGAGACGAAGGATATAGCAATCAGCCCCAGCATTTT. Translated: CSAREQGDEGYSNQPQHF.

V is TRBV28 and J is TRBJ2-1, with 10 bases aligning to TRBD2. Germline CDR1 MDHEN, CDR2 SYDVKM. V shed 4 bases and J 9 bases; nucleotides not matched to a gene: 9. This CDR3 is built from 15 residues. This chain's CDR3 is CASSYLAGVGSEQFF. CDR3 nucleotides: TGTGCCAGCAGTTATCTAGCGGGAGTAGGTTCTGAGCAGTTCTTC.